This TCR beta chain is from a study of regulatory T cells in long-lasting Graves disease. Time point given: newly diagnosed GD, antithyroid drugs for less than 3 months. There was RNA extracted from PBMCs, and the TCR library was made from it. The TCR beta library used iRepertoire HTBI primers with Arm-PCR amplification of CDR3. Via MiXCR, TCRdb re-called the multiplex PCR reads, giving one row per CDR3 protein. Of around 450,000 distinct CDR3 sequences in the sample, roughly 17% were seen once. The CDR3 consists of 13 residues. The ends were cut back, 6 bases at V and 4 bases at J, with 12 bases in the middle. Per germline, CDR1 MNHNS and CDR2 SASEGT. The data also belong to a second study, concerning T cells in Graves' hyperthyroidism and ophthalmopathy.

Sequences were derived from peripheral blood mononuclear cells (PBMCs), sampled at new diagnosis, from a patient treated with antithyroid drugs. The TCR originated in a middle-aged man with Graves disease. J is TRBJ2-5 and V is TRBV6-1, with D uncertain. The CDR3 loop reads CASRDPARETQYF. CDR3 in DNA: TGTGCCAGCAGGGACCCAGCCCGAGAGACCCAGTACTTC.